This is a list of T cell receptor beta chains from one sample in a study of monozygotic twins with cystic fibrosis. Assay used: immunoSEQ multiplex PCR; TCRdb lists only in-frame clones, some missing. The profile shows 15,000 to 20,000 clones, 91% of them singletons. Sequencing used blood. These receptors all stem from a girl aged 2-9 years with cystic fibrosis. CDR3s include the opening cysteine and the closing phenylalanine or tryptophan. D genes are given only for firm matches. Some rows have no size entry. The others give once, few or many, or a class for an expanded clone.

j_gene | abundance | d_gene | v_gene | CDR3nt | CDR3aa
TRBJ2-7 | . | TRBD1 | TRBV7-9 | TGTGCCAGCAGCCCAGGGACAGGAAACTACGAGCAGTACTTC | CASSPGTGNYEQYF
TRBJ1-1 | . | . | TRBV6-5 | TGTGCCAGCAGTTACCTCCGGGCCCCCTCGGGCACTGAAGCTTTCTTT | CASSYLRAPSGTEAFF
TRBJ2-7 | . | TRBD1 | TRBV28 | TGTGCCAGCGGACAGGGGCAGCAGTACTTC | CASGQGQQYF
TRBJ1-2 | . | TRBD1 | TRBV11-2 | TGTGCCAGCAGCCCGGGTTGGGACAGGGGACGTCCAGAGCACTATGGCTACACCTTC | CASSPGWDRGRPEHYGYTF
TRBJ2-7 | . | TRBD1 | TRBV6-6 | TGTGCCAGCAGCTCACAGGGACAGGGCTTGGGGGGCGAGCAGTACTTC | CASSSQGQGLGGEQYF
TRBJ2-2 | . | TRBD2 | TRBV4-1 | TGCGCCAGCAGCCTAGCGGGGGGGCGAACCGGGGAGCTGTTTTTT | CASSLAGGRTGELFF
TRBJ2-3 | . | TRBD2 | TRBV28 | TGTGCCAGCAGTTTTCGGGCTAGCGGTACGCAGTATTTT | CASSFRASGTQYF
TRBJ2-7 | . | . | TRBV28 | TGTGCCAGCAGTCGGGGCAGGGACTACGAGCAGTACTTC | CASSRGRDYEQYF
TRBJ2-7 | . | . | TRBV29-1 | TGCAGCGTCGCCGACAGGGTCCGGGGGGTGGAGCAGTACTTC | CSVADRVRGVEQYF
TRBJ2-5 | . | . | TRBV15 | TGTGCCACCAGCAGAGTACTAACAGAGACCCAGTACTTC | CATSRVLTETQYF
TRBJ1-3 | . | . | TRBV9 | TGTGCCAGCAGCGTAGGGACGAACTCTGGAAACACCATATATTTT | CASSVGTNSGNTIYF
TRBJ1-4 | . | . | TRBV20-1 | TGCAGTGCTGCAGTGGGGGAAAAACTGTTTTTT | CSAAVGEKLFF
TRBJ1-4 | once | . | TRBV19 | TGTGCCAGTAGTATCTCTGGGGCGACTAATGAAAAACTGTTTTTT | CASSISGATNEKLFF
TRBJ1-3 | . | . | TRBV18 | TGTGCCAGCTCCCATTCCGGGTTACCGACTGGAAACACCATATATTTT | CASSHSGLPTGNTIYF
TRBJ2-1 | . | TRBD1 | TRBV6-1 | TGTGCCAGCAGTGAAGGGACAGGGGGCAATGAGCAGTTCTTC | CASSEGTGGNEQFF
TRBJ1-4 | . | . | TRBV4-3 | TGCGCCAGCAGCCAAGGGACGTCAACTAATGAAAAACTGTTTTTT | CASSQGTSTNEKLFF
TRBJ1-1 | . | . | TRBV30 | TGTGCCTGGAGTCCTACCTTCGGAAGAGGGCCCACTGAAGCTTTCTTT | CAWSPTFGRGPTEAFF
TRBJ2-2 | . | . | TRBV7-3 | TGTGCCAGCAGCCGTGCTTCGGGCAGCACGAACACCGGGGAGCTGTTTTTT | CASSRASGSTNTGELFF
TRBJ1-4 | . | . | TRBV7-9 | TGTGCCAGCAGCTTAGCGCAGGGTAGTACTGAAAAACTGTTTTTT | CASSLAQGSTEKLFF
TRBJ1-1 | . | . | TRBV29-1 | TGCAGCGTTGCCGCGAACACTGAAGCTTTCTTT | CSVAANTEAFF
TRBJ1-1 | . | TRBD1 | TRBV29-1 | TGCAGCGTTGAGGGGACAGGGGCCGGCACTGAAGCTTTCTTT | CSVEGTGAGTEAFF
TRBJ2-7 | . | TRBD2 | TRBV5-8 | TGTGCCAGCAGCTTGGGACTAGCCGACCGGCAGTACTTC | CASSLGLADRQYF
TRBJ1-6 | . | . | TRBV6-1 | TGTGCCAGCAGTGGGCGAGGGGCCTATAATTCACCCCTCCACTTT | CASSGRGAYNSPLHF
TRBJ1-1 | . | . | TRBV18 | TGTGCCAGCTCACCACGCCAGAATATCCCGAACACTGAAGCTTTCTTT | CASSPRQNIPNTEAFF
TRBJ1-6 | few | . | TRBV2 | TGTGCCAGCAGTGAAGCGTTAGGGGTTACAGAGGGTTCACCCCTCCACTTT | CASSEALGVTEGSPLHF
TRBJ2-3 | few | . | TRBV4-1 | TGCGCCAGCAGCCAAGATCGAATAGAGGGTACGGTTGACACAGATACGCAGTATTTT | CASSQDRIEGTVDTDTQYF
TRBJ1-5 | . | . | TRBV19 | TGTGCCAGTAGTATCGTCACCGCTTATCAGCCCCAGCATTTT | CASSIVTAYQPQHF
TRBJ2-5 | . | TRBD2 | TRBV29-1 | TGCAGCGTTGAAGATGGGGGGGTTCAAGAGACCCAGTACTTC | CSVEDGGVQETQYF
TRBJ1-2 | . | TRBD1 | TRBV4-1 | TGCGCCAGCAGCCAGACAGGGAGTCTCTATGGCTACACCTTC | CASSQTGSLYGYTF
TRBJ2-1 | once | TRBD2 | TRBV28 | TGTGCCAGCAGCCCCGGATCGGGGGGGCTCAATGAGCAGTTCTTC | CASSPGSGGLNEQFF
TRBJ2-2 | . | TRBD2 | TRBV5-4 | TGTGCCAGCAGATTGGCCGGGACTAGCGGGAGAACCGGGGAGCTGTTTTTT | CASRLAGTSGRTGELFF
TRBJ1-2 | . | . | TRBV6-5 | TGTGCCAGCAGGCAGGGTGGCGGCTACACCTTC | CASRQGGGYTF
TRBJ2-2 | . | . | TRBV7-3 | TGTGCCAGCAGCTTCAATGCGGGGGAGCTGTTTTTT | CASSFNAGELFF
TRBJ2-1 | . | . | TRBV9 | TGTGCCAGCAGCGTAGCGGGGCATGAGCAGTTCTTC | CASSVAGHEQFF
TRBJ2-5 | . | . | TRBV7-2 | TGTGCCAGCAGCCCTCGATATTCGGGAGAGACCCAGTACTTC | CASSPRYSGETQYF
TRBJ2-1 | once | . | TRBV4-2 | TGTGCCAGCAGCCACCCCAATAGGGGCAATGAGCAGTTCTTC | CASSHPNRGNEQFF
TRBJ2-3 | . | TRBD1 | TRBV10-3 | TGTGCCATCAGTGACCTTGGGACAGGAAGCACAGATACGCAGTATTTT | CAISDLGTGSTDTQYF
TRBJ2-5 | . | . | TRBV2 | TGTGCCAGCAACTTACAGCGGACCCAGTACTTC | CASNLQRTQYF
TRBJ1-2 | once | . | TRBV28 | TGTGCCAGTACACGACTTTATGGCTACACCTTC | CASTRLYGYTF
TRBJ2-5 | once | . | TRBV2 | TGTGCCAGCAGACAGCCACAGGGTGGGGGCCAAGAGACCCAGTACTTC | CASRQPQGGGQETQYF
TRBJ1-1 | . | TRBD1 | TRBV6-5 | TGTGCCAGCAGTTACCCATCAGGGGGAAGTGGGACTGAAGCTTTCTTT | CASSYPSGGSGTEAFF
TRBJ1-2 | . | TRBD1 | TRBV10-3 | TGTGCCATCAGTGCTACGGACAGGAGGGATGGCTACACCTTC | CAISATDRRDGYTF
TRBJ1-1 | . | . | TRBV6-5 | TGTGCCAGCAGTTACTTGCCGGACACTGAAGCTTTCTTT | CASSYLPDTEAFF
TRBJ1-3 | . | . | TRBV20-1 | TGCAGTGCTAATCGTGGAAACACCATATATTTT | CSANRGNTIYF
TRBJ2-1 | . | . | TRBV7-9 | TGTGCCAGCAGCTTAGGGCACGGAGGGTCCTACAATGAGCAGTTCTTC | CASSLGHGGSYNEQFF
TRBJ2-1 | . | . | TRBV19 | TGTGCCAGTAGTATCGGCCCGGCGGGCTCCTACAATGAGCAGTTCTTC | CASSIGPAGSYNEQFF
TRBJ1-4 | . | . | TRBV7-2 | TGTGCCAGCAGCTCCGCCGGGTCACATGAAAAACTGTTTTTT | CASSSAGSHEKLFF
TRBJ2-5 | . | TRBD1 | TRBV5-1 | TGCGCCAGCAGCACACAGGGGGCGAGGTTGGAGACCCAGTACTTC | CASSTQGARLETQYF
TRBJ2-7 | . | TRBD1 | TRBV25-1 | TGTGCCAGCAGAAAGACAGGGAATGGGTACGAGCAGTACTTC | CASRKTGNGYEQYF
TRBJ2-7 | . | TRBD1 | TRBV7-6 | TGTGCCAGCAGCTTAGCCGGGACAGGAGGATACGAGCAGTACTTC | CASSLAGTGGYEQYF
TRBJ2-1 | . | . | TRBV7-9 | TGTGCCAGCAGCTCCGTAACAGGGCGCCTTGAGCAGTTCTTC | CASSSVTGRLEQFF
TRBJ2-1 | . | . | TRBV7-2 | TGTGCCAGCACCGGGACTGGAAACAATGAGCAGTTCTTC | CASTGTGNNEQFF
TRBJ2-5 | . | TRBD2 | TRBV10-3 | TGTGCCATCAGTGAGGGCGGGAGTTTGGAGACCCAGTACTTC | CAISEGGSLETQYF
TRBJ2-2 | . | . | TRBV5-1 | TGCGCCAGCAGCTTGAGTGGGATGGGGCTTAGGACCGGGGAGCTGTTTTTT | CASSLSGMGLRTGELFF
TRBJ1-5 | . | . | TRBV15 | TGTGCCACCAGCAGCTGGGACCGAAGTTATAGCAATCAGCCCCAGCATTTT | CATSSWDRSYSNQPQHF